These 26 T cell receptor beta chains were sequenced from one sample in a study of blood T cells in healthy people across ages. Together with a sample-barcoded 5' primer, a J-beta primer mix was included in a second PCR lasting roughly 7 to 11 cycles. MiXCR, applied by TCRdb to the 5' RACE reads, yields one record per CDR3 protein. The table includes roughly 800,000 distinct CDR3 sequences, roughly 24% detected once. These records were also assigned to another study, of T cells of mothers and their children.

The sequenced sample was blood. The receptors shown here come from a boy under 18 in good health.

This chain connects TRBV7-2 to TRBJ2-1; 8 positions match TRBD2. The last part of the DNA fits TRBJ2-5 better; the J call may be wrong. Germline CDR1 and CDR2: SGHTA and FQGNSA. The length of the CDR3 is 13 residues. In DNA, the CDR3 is TGTGCCAGCAGCTCGACTAGCGCCGAGACCCAGTACTTC. Amino acids: CASSSTSAETQYF.

V usage is TRBV2 and J usage is TRBJ2-5, with 7 nucleotides matching TRBD2. This CDR3 has 15 residues. Unmatched junction bases numbered 12, after V lost 8 bases and J lost 3 bases. Germline values: CDR1 SNHLY, CDR2 FYNNEI. Here the CDR3 DNA reads TGTGCCAGCGGGGGGGTGAAGGGTCTAGAAGAGACCCAGTACTTC. Protein product: CASGGVKGLEETQYF.

The rearrangement links TRBV28 to TRBJ2-7, with D uncertain. From germline, CDR1 is MDHEN and CDR2 SYDVKM. Trimming shortened V by 7 bases and J by 0 bases, and 10 bases separated the two germline ends. The CDR3 has 13 residues. The CDR3 DNA reads as TGTGCCAGCAACCGTGGGGTCTCCTACGAGCAGTACTTC. Its protein product is CASNRGVSYEQYF.

V and J are TRBV6-2 or TRBV6-3 and TRBJ2-5; D tentatively fits TRBD1 or TRBD2 (5 bases each). CDR1 and CDR2 from the germline V gene are MNHEY and SVGEGT. The length of the CDR3 is 17 residues. Trimming left V 4 bases short and J 7 bases short, with 25 bases between. The CDR3 DNA sequence: TGTGCCAGCAGTTCAGTCTTAAGAGGGACGTCTCAGTCGACCCAGTACTTC. This encodes CASSSVLRGTSQSTQYF.

This clonotype was counted a few times. The chain recombines TRBV2 with TRBJ2-5, with TRBD2 matching 7 bases. V shed 6 bases, J shed 7 bases, and the junction held 8 bases outside the gene matches. This CDR3 spans 13 amino acids. CDR1 is SNHLY and CDR2 is FYNNEI in the germline V gene. CDR3 nucleotides: TGTGCCAGCAGGGACCGGGAGGTCGGGACCCAGTACTTC. It specifies CASRDREVGTQYF. The entire variable domain, with the rest obtained from reference TRBV2 and TRBJ2-5, is as follows: EPEVTQTPSHQVTQMGQEVILRCVPISNHLYFYWYRQILGQKVEFLVSFYNNEISEKSEIFDDQFSVERPDGSNFTLKIRSTKLEDSAMYFCASRDREVGTQYFGPGTRLLVL.

The chain carries TRBV15 and TRBJ1-4; D is possibly TRBD1 (6 bases). Germline V lookup: CDR1 LNHNV, CDR2 YYDKDF (reference sequence). Between the trimmed V and J ends, which lost 0 bases and 0 bases, there was a span of 8 bases. The CDR3 runs to 16 residues. CDR3 bases: TGTGCCACCAGCAGAGATCGGACAGCAACTAATGAAAAACTGTTTTTT. Translated: CATSRDRTATNEKLFF.

In its sample, this clonotype was seen a few times. This chain uses TRBV28 with TRBJ2-5; 10 nucleotides line up with TRBD1. Germline CDR1 MDHEN, CDR2 SYDVKM. The CDR3 sequence is 16 residues long. V shed 10 bases, J shed 1 base, and the junction held 12 bases outside the gene matches. This chain's CDR3 is CATTLRGDRGQETQYF. The CDR3 DNA reads as TGTGCCACCACCCTAAGGGGGGACAGGGGCCAAGAGACCCAGTACTTC. The full variable domain, completed using reference TRBV28 and TRBJ2-5, is DVKVTQSSRYLVKRTGEKVFLECVQDMDHENMFWYRQDPGLGLRLIYFSYDVKMKEKGDIPEGYSVSREKKERFSLILESASTNQTSMYLCATTLRGDRGQETQYFGPGTRLLVL.

V gene TRBV20-1 combines with J gene TRBJ1-3; 8 bases are shared with TRBD1. This CDR3 spans 20 amino acids. Germline V gives CDR1 DFQATT, CDR2 SNEGSKA (reference sequence). Unmatched junction bases numbered 17, after V lost 1 base and J lost 0 bases. The CDR3 loop reads CSARGGVEDRDPYSGNTIYF. CDR3 DNA sequence: TGCAGTGCTAGAGGGGGGGTGGAGGACAGGGATCCTTACTCTGGAAACACCATATATTTT.

A few counts support this clonotype. J is TRBJ1-2 and V is TRBV20-1; tentative D call: TRBD1 (5 bases). The CDR3 has 11 amino acids. Per germline, CDR1 DFQATT and CDR2 SNEGSKA (reference sequence). CDR3 sequence reads: CRAVGLYGYTF. CDR3 coding DNA: TGCAGGGCGGTGGGGCTCTATGGCTACACCTTC.

The rearrangement joins TRBV12-3 or TRBV12-4 to TRBJ1-4; 7 bases are a match to TRBD1. The V and J ends lost 3 bases and 0 bases, in that order; junction bases with no gene match: 7. The CDR3 consists of 17 residues. The CDR3 sequence is CASSFSTGPATNEKLFF. CDR3 DNA sequence: TGTGCCAGCAGTTTCTCGACAGGGCCAGCAACTAATGAAAAACTGTTTTTT.

This clonotype was recorded a few times. This chain links TRBV10-2 with TRBJ2-7, with D perhaps given as TRBD1 or TRBD2 (5 bases each). CDR1 and CDR2 (germline): WSHSY, SAAADI. Trimming stripped 10 bases from V and 7 bases from J, with 17 bases between. The CDR3 totals 12 residues. The CDR3 region has the DNA TGCGCCACCCGGGACGAGGTGTGGGAGCAGTACTTC. Protein: CATRDEVWEQYF.

The chain links TRBV20-1 to TRBJ1-1; no reliable D call. The CDR3 totals 14 residues. V dropped 3 bases and J dropped 3 bases, with 14 bases sitting between them. Germline CDR1 DFQATT, CDR2 SNEGSKA (reference sequence). The DNA of the CDR3 is TGCAGTGCTAGGGAAGGGTCTAGGTACACTGAAGCTTTCTTT. Its protein product is CSAREGSRYTEAFF.

This clonotype was counted between two and nine times. The chain is built from TRBV12-3 or TRBV12-4 and TRBJ2-5; 11 bases are a match to TRBD1. Near its end, the DNA agrees better with TRBJ2-7, so the J call may be wrong. This CDR3 contains 15 residues. In DNA form, the CDR3 reads TGTGCCAGCAGCTCCCCGGGACAGGGGGATCTCGAGCAGTACTTC. This sequence encodes CASSSPGQGDLEQYF.

This clonotype occurred a few times. V gene TRBV10-3 combines with J gene TRBJ2-4; 9 bases line up with TRBD1. The germline V gene has CDR1 ENHRY and CDR2 SYGVKD. Unmatched junction bases numbered 4, after V lost 2 bases and J lost 8 bases. The CDR3 runs 14 residues. CDR3 sequence (DNA): TGTGCCATCAGTGAGAGGGACAGGGAGGACATTCAGTACTTC. Its translation: CAISERDREDIQYF.

The genes are TRBV6-2 or TRBV6-3 and TRBJ2-3; TRBD1 might be the D (6 bases). The CDR3 spans 13 residues. The germline V gene has CDR1 MNHEY and CDR2 SVGEGT. The ends were cut back, 8 bases at V and 3 bases at J, with 12 bases in the middle. CDR3 in amino acids: CASARTGTDTQYF. The CDR3 nucleotides are TGTGCCAGCGCCCGAACAGGGACAGATACGCAGTATTTT.

This chain uses TRBV7-9 with TRBJ2-7; possible D gene TRBD1, 6 bases. Germline CDR1 is SEHNR and CDR2 is FQNEAQ (reference sequence). The CDR3 contains 13 residues. Trimming removed 5 bases from V and 5 bases from J, with 13 bases in between. The CDR3 DNA sequence: TGTGCCAGCAGCGAGGGGGTACTCCACGAGCAGTACTTC. Translated: CASSEGVLHEQYF.

This clonotype appeared many times. The chain carries TRBV7-2 and TRBJ1-5; 8 positions agree with TRBD1. J lost 7 bases, V lost 4 bases, and 3 bases had no gene match. Per the germline V gene, CDR1 is SGHTA and CDR2 is FQGNSA. This CDR3 contains 13 residues. The CDR3 DNA sequence: TGTGCCAGCAGCTCCGACAGGGGCCAGCCCCAGCATTTT. This translates into CASSSDRGQPQHF.

This chain links TRBV10-3 with TRBJ1-4, with 9 bases lining up with TRBD1. Germline CDR1 and CDR2: ENHRY and SYGVKD. The junction had 13 bases not matched to a gene; V was cut back by 6 bases and J by 8 bases. The CDR3 is 16 amino acids. Here the CDR3 reads CAIRSDRGDLREKLFF. The CDR3 DNA follows: TGTGCCATCAGATCGGACAGGGGCGATTTAAGAGAAAAACTGTTTTTT.

This clonotype was counted between two and nine times. This chain links TRBV9 with TRBJ2-5; TRBD1 is a possible D gene (5 bases). The V gene lost 4 bases and the J gene lost 2 bases, with 15 bases spanning the gap. The CDR3 contains 15 residues. Germline-derived CDR1 and CDR2 are SGDLS and YYNGEE. The CDR3 region has the DNA TGTGCCAGCAGCATCTCAACCAGGGTGCAAGAGACCCAGTACTTC. Translating it yields CASSISTRVQETQYF.

The V gene is TRBV12-3 or TRBV12-4, the J gene TRBJ1-3; TRBD1 matches at 8 bases. CDR3 length: 16 amino acids. Trimming took 3 bases from V and 2 from J; bases not matched to a gene: 6. CDR3 sequence: CASSFPSTGAGNTIYF. CDR3 in DNA: TGTGCCAGCAGTTTCCCTTCGACAGGGGCTGGAAACACCATATATTTT.

The chain is built from TRBV12-3 or TRBV12-4 and TRBJ2-7; the match to TRBD2 covers 12 bases. Trimming took 5 bases from V and 3 from J; bases not matched to a gene: 5. The CDR3 is 15 amino acids. CDR3 nucleotide sequence: TGTGCCAGCAGTAGGACTAGCGGGGATCGCTACGAGCAGTACTTC. Translation: CASSRTSGDRYEQYF.

This clonotype was found many times. The chain has TRBV6-6 and TRBJ2-2; D unresolved. CDR3 size: 15 residues. The V end lost 0 bases, the J end lost 0 bases, and 5 bases lay between the germline ends. Germline V gene data show CDR1 as MNHNY and CDR2 as SVGAGI (reference sequence). The CDR3 DNA is TGTGCCAGCAGTTACTCGGTGCCGAACACCGGGGAGCTGTTTTTT. Encoded protein: CASSYSVPNTGELFF.

This clonotype was detected a few times. The CDR3 DNA reads TGTGCCAGCAGCCAAGTCGTGAGTAGCGGGGGCACGGCCCAGTACTTC. It specifies CASSQVVSSGGTAQYF. The gene calls are TRBV4-2 and TRBJ2-5; 9 bases align to TRBD2. Germline lookup yields CDR1 LGHNA and CDR2 YNFKEQ. V lost 1 base, J lost 9 bases, and 12 bases stayed unmatched. The length of the CDR3 is 16 residues.

This clonotype was seen more than once but under ten times. The chain joins TRBV10-3 to TRBJ2-5; TRBD2 agrees at 7 bases. Per germline, CDR1 ENHRY and CDR2 SYGVKD. The CDR3 has 15 amino acids. V shed 7 bases and J 1 base; nucleotides not matched to a gene: 9. CDR3 sequence (DNA): TGTGCCATCACCCCTGGGACTACCTCCCAAGAGACCCAGTACTTC. It is translated as CAITPGTTSQETQYF.

In this sample, this clonotype turned up a few times. V and J are TRBV20-1 and TRBJ2-7; TRBD1 or TRBD2 may be the D gene (5 bases each). Germline CDR1 is DFQATT and CDR2 is SNEGSKA (reference sequence). Trimming took 1 base from V and 0 from J, leaving 22 bases between them. This CDR3 spans 18 amino acids. CDR3 coding DNA: TGCAGTGCTAGAGCGGTCGGAGGCGCAGGGACCATCTCCTACGAGCAGTACTTC. This gives the protein CSARAVGGAGTISYEQYF.

The CDR3 sequence: CASTLTSGGSQETQYF. The DNA of the CDR3 is TGCGCCAGCACCCTCACTAGCGGGGGTTCCCAAGAGACCCAGTACTTC. The chain joins TRBV5-1 to TRBJ2-5; 11 nucleotides line up with TRBD2. In germline, CDR1 is SGHRS, CDR2 YFSETQ. J was trimmed by 1 base and V by 6 bases; bases with no gene match: 8. This CDR3 comprises 16 residues.